This T cell receptor (beta chain) emerged from a study of CD8 T cells in ankylosing spondylitis. The study, taken as a whole, reports: Reportedly, matched ankylosing spondylitis synovial fluid was significantly enriched for disease-linked clones. A motif of roughly eight highly homologous TCR beta variants was seen as apparently characteristic of ankylosing spondylitis blood.

Scientists made TCR beta libraries using quantitative 5'-RACE with molecular barcodes. One entry per CDR3 protein results from TCRdb running MiXCR on the 5' RACE reads. The data show around 390,000 distinct CDR3 sequences, about 20% seen once. With 4 bases clipped from V and 1 base from J, the junction kept 7 bases outside the gene matches. The CDR3 is 16 residues long. In germline, CDR1 is MDHEN, CDR2 SYDVKM. This clonotype was counted at least ten times. Its antigen is still unknown. V gene TRBV28 combines with J gene TRBJ2-5; 9 bases align to TRBD2. The clonotype comes from a male donor with ankylosing spondylitis. The source material was blood, either unsorted or a sorted T cell fraction (not recorded which). CDR3 sequence: CASSSWLAGIQETQYF. In DNA form, the CDR3 reads TGTGCCAGCAGTTCCTGGCTAGCGGGGATCCAAGAGACCCAGTACTTC.